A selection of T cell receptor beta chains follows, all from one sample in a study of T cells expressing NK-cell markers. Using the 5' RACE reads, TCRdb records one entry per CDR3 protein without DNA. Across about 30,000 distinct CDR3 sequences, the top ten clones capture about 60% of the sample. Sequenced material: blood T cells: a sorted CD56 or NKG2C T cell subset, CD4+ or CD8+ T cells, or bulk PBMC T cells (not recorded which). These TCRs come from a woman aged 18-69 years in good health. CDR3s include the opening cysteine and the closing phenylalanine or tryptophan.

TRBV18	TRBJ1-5	CASSPTGLWGDQPQHF
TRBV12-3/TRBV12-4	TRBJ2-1	CASSLEPGVVGTYNEQFF
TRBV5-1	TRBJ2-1	CASSRTGTEQFF
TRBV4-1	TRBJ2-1	CASSSPFGNEQFF
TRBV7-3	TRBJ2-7	CASSAPGQPSYEQYF
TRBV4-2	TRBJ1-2	CASSHPPGQPFYGYTF
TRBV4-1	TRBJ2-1	CASQGVGGNEQFF
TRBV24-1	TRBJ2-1	CAHRKVYNEQFF
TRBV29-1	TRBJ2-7	CSVEVSPGKTYYEQYF
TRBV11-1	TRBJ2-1	CASSYGLAGVTYNEQFF
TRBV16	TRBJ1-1	CASSQFQGEAFF
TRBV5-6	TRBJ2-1	CASSLVQRSDEQFF
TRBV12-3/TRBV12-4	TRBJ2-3	CASSFFVQRAEDTQYF
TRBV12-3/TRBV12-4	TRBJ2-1	CASSLGSGARHNEQFF
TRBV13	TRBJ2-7	CASSFSYGTGSYEQYF
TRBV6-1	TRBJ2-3	CASSPLTSGGWDTQYF
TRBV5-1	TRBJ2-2	CASSLYWDFVTGELFF
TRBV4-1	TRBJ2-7	CASSHQQGLAYEQYF
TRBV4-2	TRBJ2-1	CASSQDEAGGSNEQFF
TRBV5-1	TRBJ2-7	CASSGETGLHYEQYF
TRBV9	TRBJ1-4	CASSVESTGNEKLFF
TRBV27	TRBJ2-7	CASSLFPGDPHEQYF
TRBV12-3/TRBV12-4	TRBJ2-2	CASSWVPGELFF
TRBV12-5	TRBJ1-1	CASGLGAGTYTEAFF
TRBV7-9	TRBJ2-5	CASSKNRQSQETQYF
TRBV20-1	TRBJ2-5	CSASTRTSDYQETQYF
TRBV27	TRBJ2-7	CASSLSGGRTYEQYF
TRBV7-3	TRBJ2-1	CASSVSLAGVRLDNEQFF
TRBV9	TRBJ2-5	CASSVGLAGGETQYF
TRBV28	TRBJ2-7	CASRIFSGLTYEQYF
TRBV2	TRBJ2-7	CASSVGVYEQYF
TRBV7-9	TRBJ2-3	CASSLVTFTDTQYF
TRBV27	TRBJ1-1	CASSLTPNTEAFF
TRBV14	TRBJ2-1	CVSSQWTGLDNEQFF
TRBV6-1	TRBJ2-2	CASSRRTVSGELFF
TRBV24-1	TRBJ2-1	CATSNGGEQFF
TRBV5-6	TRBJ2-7	CASSGGEGRFYEQYF
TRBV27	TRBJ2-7	CASSWTAGLNEQYF
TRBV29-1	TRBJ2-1	CSARLAGANEQFF
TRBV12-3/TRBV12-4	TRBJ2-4	CASSGQGFLAKNIQYF
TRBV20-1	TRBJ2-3	CSARPGQGATDTQYF